The entry that follows covers one T cell receptor (beta chain) sequence. This specimen belongs to a study of blood T cell repertoires in COVID-19. Overall study context: COVID-19 samples collected from the United States, Italy and Spain covered acute and convalescent phases. Sample material is recorded as cDNA or gDNA derived from T cells, B-cell-depleted T cells, or PBMCs.

Authors' data handling: Counts of nucleated cells, estimated from reference gene primer amplification, were obtained. Produced via immunoSEQ multiplex PCR; TCRdb's table is partial and in-frame only. That table is the source of V, J and clone size, and D and trimming were worked out from the DNA. The sample consists of about 200,000 clones, 90% of them appearing once. The specimen sequenced was peripheral blood. The receptor was derived from a man in his fifties or sixties with acute or convalescent COVID-19.

CDR3 sequence: CASSPRIAGLSYEQYF. Written as DNA, the CDR3 is TGTGCCAGCTCACCACGGATAGCGGGGTTGTCCTACGAGCAGTACTTC. This rearrangement joins TRBV18 to TRBJ2-7, with 8 bases matching TRBD2. The germline gives CDR1 KGHSH, CDR2 LQKENI. Trimming cost V 1 base and J 1 base; bases outside gene matches: 6. This CDR3 has 16 amino acids.